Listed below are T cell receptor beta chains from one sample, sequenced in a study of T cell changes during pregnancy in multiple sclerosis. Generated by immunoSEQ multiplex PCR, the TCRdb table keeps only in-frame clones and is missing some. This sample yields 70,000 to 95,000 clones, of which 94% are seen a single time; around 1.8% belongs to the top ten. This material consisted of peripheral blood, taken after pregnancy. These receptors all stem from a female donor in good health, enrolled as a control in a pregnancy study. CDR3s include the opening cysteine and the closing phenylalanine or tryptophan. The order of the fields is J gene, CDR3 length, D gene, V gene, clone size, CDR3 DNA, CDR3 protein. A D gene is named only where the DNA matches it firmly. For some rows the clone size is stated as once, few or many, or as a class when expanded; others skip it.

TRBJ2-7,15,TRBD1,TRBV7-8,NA,TGTGCCAGCAGCTTAGACAGGGGGTTTTCCTACGAGCAGTACTTC,CASSLDRGFSYEQYF
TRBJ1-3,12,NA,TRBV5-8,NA,TGTGCCAGCAGCTTGGGGAGATACACCATATATTTT,CASSLGRYTIYF
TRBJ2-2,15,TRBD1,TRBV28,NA,TGTGCCAGCAGACGACAGGGGTCGAACACCGGGGAGCTGTTTTTT,CASRRQGSNTGELFF
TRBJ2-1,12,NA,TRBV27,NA,TGTGCCGCACGCAGGGCGGGGAATGAGCAGTTCTTC,CAARRAGNEQFF
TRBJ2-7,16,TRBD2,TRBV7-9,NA,TGTGCCAGCAGCCCAACTAGCGGACGCCACTCCTACGAGCAGTACTTC,CASSPTSGRHSYEQYF
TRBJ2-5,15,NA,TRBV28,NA,TGTGCCAGCAGTTTGACGGGAGCCTTAGCAGGGACCCAGTACTTC,CASSLTGALAGTQYF
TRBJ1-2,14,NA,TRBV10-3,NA,TGTGCCATCAGTGAAGTACAGGGTGGCTATGGCTACACCTTC,CAISEVQGGYGYTF
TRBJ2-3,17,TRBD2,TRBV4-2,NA,TGTGCCAGCAGCCAAGAAGCACTAGCGGGAGCAAGAGATACGCAGTATTTT,CASSQEALAGARDTQYF
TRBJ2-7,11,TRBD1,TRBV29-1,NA,TGCAGCGTTGGCGACAGGGAGGAGCAGTACTTC,CSVGDREEQYF
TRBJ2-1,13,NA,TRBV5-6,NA,TGTGCCAGCACCCCACGGGCGGGGCGAGAGCAGTTCTTC,CASTPRAGREQFF
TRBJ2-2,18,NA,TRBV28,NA,TGTGCCAGCAGTTCCCGACAGTGGGAGGCTCCGAACACCGGGGAGCTGTTTTTT,CASSSRQWEAPNTGELFF
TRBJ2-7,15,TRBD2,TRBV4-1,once,TGCGCCAGCAGCCCGGGACTAGCGGGAAACTACGAGCAGTACTTC,CASSPGLAGNYEQYF
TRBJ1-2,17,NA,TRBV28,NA,TGTGCCAGCACCGAAAAGAGGGAAGTCGCGGCTAACTATGGCTACACCTTC,CASTEKREVAANYGYTF
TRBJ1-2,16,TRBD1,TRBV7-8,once,TGTGCCAGCAGTTCTCCCGGGACAGGCACGGATAATGGCTACACCTTC,CASSSPGTGTDNGYTF
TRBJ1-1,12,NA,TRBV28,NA,TGTGCCAGCAGTTCTCGGGTAGGAAGGACTTTCTTT,CASSSRVGRTFF
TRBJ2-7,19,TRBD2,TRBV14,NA,TGTGCCAGCAGCCAAGATCCCCTTACTAGCGGTTGGAGCTCCTACGAGCAGTACTTC,CASSQDPLTSGWSSYEQYF
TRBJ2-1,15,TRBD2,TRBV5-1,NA,TGCGCCAGCAGCCTAGGGCTAGCGGATGACAATGAGCAGTTCTTC,CASSLGLADDNEQFF
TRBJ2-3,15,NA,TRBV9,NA,TGTGCCAGCAGCGTAGAAACGGTGAGCACAGATACGCAGTATTTT,CASSVETVSTDTQYF
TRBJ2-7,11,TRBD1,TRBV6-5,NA,TGTGCCAGCAGTCAGGGGGACGAGCAGTACTTC,CASSQGDEQYF
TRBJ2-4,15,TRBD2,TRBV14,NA,TGTGCCAGCAGCCCCAGCGGGAGGACCAAAAACATTCAGTACTTC,CASSPSGRTKNIQYF
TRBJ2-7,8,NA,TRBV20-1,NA,TGCAGTCCCGCGGGGCAGTACTTC,CSPAGQYF
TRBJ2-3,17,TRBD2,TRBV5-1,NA,TGCGCCAGCAGAGTTAGCGGGAGGGCCGAACGGACAGATACGCAGTATTTT,CASRVSGRAERTDTQYF
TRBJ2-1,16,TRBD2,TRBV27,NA,TGTGCCAGCAGTCAACTGGGACTAGCGGGAGCCTATGAGCAGTTCTTC,CASSQLGLAGAYEQFF
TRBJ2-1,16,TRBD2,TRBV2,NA,TGTGCCAGCAGCCCCCCCTTAGCGGGAGGCAACAATGAGCAGTTCTTC,CASSPPLAGGNNEQFF
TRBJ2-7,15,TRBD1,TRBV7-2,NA,TGTGCCAGCAGCTCACAACAGGGGGCTGACTACGAGCAGTACTTC,CASSSQQGADYEQYF
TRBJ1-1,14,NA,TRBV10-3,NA,TGTGCCATCATCCTCCTCCTAATGAACACTGAAGCTTTCTTT,CAIILLLMNTEAFF
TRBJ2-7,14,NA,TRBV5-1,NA,TGCGCCAGCAGCTTGGGACAGGCGGTCTACGAGCAGTACTTC,CASSLGQAVYEQYF
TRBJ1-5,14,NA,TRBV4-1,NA,TGCGCCAGCAGCCAAAGACAGCAGAATCAGCCCCAGCATTTT,CASSQRQQNQPQHF
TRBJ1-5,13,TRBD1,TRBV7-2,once,TGTGCCAGCAGCCCCGACAGGGATCAGCCCCAGCATTTT,CASSPDRDQPQHF
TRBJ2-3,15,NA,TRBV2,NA,TGTGCCAGCCGAGGATGGTCTTCTAGCACAGATACGCAGTATTTT,CASRGWSSSTDTQYF
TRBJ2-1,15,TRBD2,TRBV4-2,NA,TGTGCCAGCAGCCAACCGGGACTACCCTACAATGAGCAGTTCTTC,CASSQPGLPYNEQFF
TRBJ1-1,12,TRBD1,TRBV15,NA,TGTGCCACCAGCACAACAGGGGGGGAAGCTTTCTTT,CATSTTGGEAFF
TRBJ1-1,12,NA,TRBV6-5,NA,TGTGCCAGCAGTTTCGGGAACACTGAAGCTTTCTTT,CASSFGNTEAFF